This TCR beta chain was recorded in a study of blood T cell repertoires in COVID-19. Sequencing used immunoSEQ multiplex PCR; TCRdb keeps in-frame clones, though not all of them. This table holds roughly 330,000 clones, 87% found once. Participants' reported clinical history set cohort assignment. All recovered Cohort 3 donors got two negative PCRs, got clearance, or saw symptom resolution. This CDR3 spans 13 amino acids. V shed 7 bases and J shed 3 bases, with 13 bases lying between them. Germline V gene sequence: CDR1 MNHEY, CDR2 SVGAGI. This receptor was obtained from a woman in her 30s who had recovered from COVID-19. This rearrangement joins TRBV6-5 to TRBJ2-7; D is undetermined. The specimen sequenced was PBMCs or T cells enriched from blood (not recorded which). CDR3 DNA: TGTGCCAGCATGCCCGTCCAGGACTACGAGCAGTACTTC. It specifies CASMPVQDYEQYF.